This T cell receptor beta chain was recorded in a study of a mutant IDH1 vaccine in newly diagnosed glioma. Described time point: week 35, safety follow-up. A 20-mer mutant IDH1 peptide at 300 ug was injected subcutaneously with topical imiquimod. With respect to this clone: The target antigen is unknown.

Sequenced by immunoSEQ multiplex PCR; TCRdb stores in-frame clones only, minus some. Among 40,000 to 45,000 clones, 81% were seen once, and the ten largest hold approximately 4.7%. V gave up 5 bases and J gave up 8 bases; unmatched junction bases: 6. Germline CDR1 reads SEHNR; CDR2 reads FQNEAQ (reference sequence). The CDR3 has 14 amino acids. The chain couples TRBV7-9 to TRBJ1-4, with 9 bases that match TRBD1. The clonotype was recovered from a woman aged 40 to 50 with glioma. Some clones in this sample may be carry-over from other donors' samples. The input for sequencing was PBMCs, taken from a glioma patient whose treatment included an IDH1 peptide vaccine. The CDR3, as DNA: TGTGCCAGCAGCGATACAGGGGGCCGGGAAAAACTGTTTTTT. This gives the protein CASSDTGGREKLFF.